One sample yielded the 18 T cell receptor beta chains listed below, sequenced in a study of blood T cell repertoires in COVID-19. Only in-frame clones appear in the TCRdb table, and some are missing; sequencing was by immunoSEQ multiplex PCR. The sample lists about 260,000 clones; around 87% were seen once. The source material was peripheral blood. Receptors were obtained from a woman in her sixties or seventies with COVID-19, enrolled during active disease.

The chain combines TRBV19 with TRBJ1-2; a weak D match, TRBD1 (5 bases). CDR3 length equals 13 residues. V was pared by 4 bases and J by 5 bases, with 11 bases between. Germline values: CDR1 LNHDA, CDR2 SQIVND (reference sequence). The CDR3 DNA sequence: TGTGCCAGTAGTAGGGGAGGGGAATATGGCTACACCTTC. It encodes CASSRGGEYGYTF.

This clone was recorded once. J is TRBJ2-3 and V is TRBV5-1; 12 nucleotides line up with TRBD1. The CDR3 has 22 amino acids. Germline CDR1 SGHRS, CDR2 YFSETQ. Trimming took 5 bases from V and 5 from J; bases not matched to a gene: 27. Written as DNA, the CDR3 is TGCGCCAGCAGGCCCGGGACAGGGGGCGCTATGCTAGCGGGAAACGGGAGAGATACGCAGTATTTT. Residues: CASRPGTGGAMLAGNGRDTQYF.

This chain links TRBV5-1 with TRBJ2-7; 8 bases match TRBD1. Germline V gene sequence: CDR1 SGHRS, CDR2 YFSETQ. The V segment lost 3 bases and the J segment 4 bases; nucleotides outside the gene matches: 6. The CDR3 is 14 amino acids. For the CDR3, the DNA is TGCGCCAGCAGCTCGGGACAGGTGGTATACGAGCAGTACTTC. Translated: CASSSGQVVYEQYF. Full variable domain (outside the CDR3, taken from reference TRBV5-1 and TRBJ2-7): KAGVTQTPRYLIKTRGQQVTLSCSPISGHRSVSWYQQTPGQGLQFLFEYFSETQRNKGNFPGRFSGRQFSNSRSEMNVSTLELGDSALYLCASSSGQVVYEQYFGPGTRLTVT.

The chain has TRBV6-5 and TRBJ2-3; D may be TRBD2 (5 bases). The germline gives CDR1 MNHEY, CDR2 SVGAGI. The CDR3 length is 13 residues. V shed 9 bases and J shed 0 bases, with 10 bases lying between them. CDR3 protein: CARSGDSTDTQYF. CDR3 in DNA: TGTGCCAGGAGCGGAGATAGCACAGATACGCAGTATTTT.

This clone was observed a single time. The rearrangement joins TRBV3-1 (or the pseudogene TRBV3-2) to TRBJ2-2; weak D call: TRBD2 (5 bases). CDR1 LGHDT and CDR2 YNNKEL come from the germline V gene (reference sequence). The CDR3 is 16 amino acids. V dropped 0 bases and J dropped 0 bases, with 8 bases sitting between them. For the CDR3, the DNA is TGTGCCAGCAGCCAAGAACGGGGATCGAACACCGGGGAGCTGTTTTTT. It encodes CASSQERGSNTGELFF.

The chain is built from TRBV7-2 and TRBJ2-1; 10 nucleotides line up with TRBD2. CDR3 length: 16 amino acids. V lost 4 bases, J lost 4 bases, and 7 bases stayed unmatched. Germline loops: CDR1 SGHTA, CDR2 FQGNSA. The CDR3 is CASSSSGSFSYNEQFF. CDR3 DNA sequence: TGTGCCAGCAGCTCTAGCGGGAGCTTTTCATACAATGAGCAGTTCTTC.

The table lists this clone with a few counts. J is TRBJ2-1 and V is TRBV12-3 or TRBV12-4; the match to TRBD2 covers 9 bases. V shed 10 bases, J shed 7 bases, and the junction held 8 bases outside the gene matches. The CDR3 runs to 13 residues. The CDR3 bases are TGTGCCACCCGGGCTAGCGGGAAGAATGAGCAGTTCTTC. Translating gives CATRASGKNEQFF.

The chain links TRBV18 to TRBJ2-7; D might be TRBD2 (6 bases). Germline V gene lookup returns CDR1 KGHSH and CDR2 LQKENI. This CDR3 is 13 amino acids long. V gave up 4 bases and J gave up 5 bases, with 12 bases separating them. The CDR3 here is CASSHGEENEQYF. CDR3 bases: TGTGCCAGCTCACACGGGGAGGAGAACGAGCAGTACTTC. Full variable domain (outside the CDR3, taken from reference TRBV18 and TRBJ2-7): NAGVMQNPRHLVRRRGQEARLRCSPMKGHSHVYWYRQLPEEGLKFMVYLQKENIIDESGMPKERFSAEFPKEGPSILRIQQVVRGDSAAYFCASSHGEENEQYFGPGTRLTVT.

The V gene is TRBV5-1, the J gene TRBJ1-1, with 12 positions matching TRBD1. The CDR3 spans 16 residues. The trim removed 5 bases at V and 2 bases at J, leaving 7 bases unmatched. Germline V gene sequence: CDR1 SGHRS, CDR2 YFSETQ. The CDR3 sequence is CASSPGQGALNTEAFF. The DNA of the CDR3 is TGCGCCAGCAGTCCGGGACAGGGGGCCTTAAACACTGAAGCTTTCTTT. Filled out from reference TRBV5-1 and TRBJ1-1, the complete variable domain reads KAGVTQTPRYLIKTRGQQVTLSCSPISGHRSVSWYQQTPGQGLQFLFEYFSETQRNKGNFPGRFSGRQFSNSRSEMNVSTLELGDSALYLCASSPGQGALNTEAFFGQGTRLTVV.

The chain is built from TRBV6-1 and TRBJ2-7, with D hard to call. Germline values: CDR1 MNHNS, CDR2 SASEGT. This CDR3 is 16 amino acids long. Trimming left V 3 bases short and J 0 bases short, with 15 bases between. CDR3 coding DNA: TGTGCCAGCAGTGACTTTAGAGAAGACAACTCCTACGAGCAGTACTTC. It specifies CASSDFREDNSYEQYF.

The V and J genes are TRBV5-4 and TRBJ1-5; D gene unclear. Germline CDR1 SGHNT, CDR2 YYREEE (reference sequence). The V end lost 4 bases, the J end lost 7 bases, and 15 bases lay between the germline ends. This CDR3 comprises 14 residues. Here the CDR3 reads CASSLDPGGQPQHF. In DNA form, the CDR3 reads TGTGCCAGCAGCCTGGACCCTGGAGGCCAGCCCCAGCATTTT. Variable domain in full (rest from reference TRBV5-4 and TRBJ1-5): ETGVTQSPTHLIKTRGQQVTLRCSSQSGHNTVSWYQQALGQGPQFIFQYYREEENGRGNFPPRFSGLQFPNYSSELNVNALELDDSALYLCASSLDPGGQPQHFGDGTRLSIL.

The J gene is TRBJ1-1, the V gene TRBV30, with 11 positions matching TRBD1. Trimming cost V 3 bases and J 10 bases; bases outside gene matches: 7. This CDR3 has 13 amino acids. Germline CDR1 reads GTSNPN; CDR2 reads SVGIG (reference sequence). The CDR3 bases are TGTGCCTGGAGCCGACCGGACAGGGGGCCAGCTTTCTTT. Encoded protein: CAWSRPDRGPAFF. Based on the CDR3 plus reference TRBV30 and TRBJ1-1, the full variable domain is SQTIHQWPATLVQPVGSPLSLECTVEGTSNPNLYWYRQAAGRGLQLLFYSVGIGQISSEVPQNLSASRPQDRQFILSSKKLLLSDSGFYLCAWSRPDRGPAFFGQGTRLTVV.

In this sample, this clone turned up once. This chain uses TRBV15 with TRBJ2-7, with D possibly matching TRBD1 (6 bases). The CDR3 runs to 13 residues. V was clipped by 5 bases and J by 5 bases, with 13 bases between them. Germline lookup yields CDR1 LNHNV and CDR2 YYDKDF (reference sequence). The CDR3 loop reads CATSQSGADEQYF. DNA for the CDR3: TGTGCCACCAGCCAGTCAGGGGCGGACGAGCAGTACTTC.

V is TRBV28 and J is TRBJ1-3, with 8 bases fitting TRBD1. The CDR3 is made up of 12 amino acids. Per the germline V gene, CDR1 is MDHEN and CDR2 is SYDVKM. Trimming cost V 8 bases and J 7 bases; bases outside gene matches: 4. The CDR3 sequence: CASGTGGNTIYF. In DNA form, the CDR3 reads TGTGCCAGCGGGACAGGCGGTAACACCATATATTTT. The entire variable domain, with the rest obtained from reference TRBV28 and TRBJ1-3, is as follows: DVKVTQSSRYLVKRTGEKVFLECVQDMDHENMFWYRQDPGLGLRLIYFSYDVKMKEKGDIPEGYSVSREKKERFSLILESASTNQTSMYLCASGTGGNTIYFGEGSWLTVV.

The sample holds one count of this clone. The chain is built from TRBV9 and TRBJ1-6, with a possible D match to TRBD1 (5 bases). This CDR3 comprises 16 residues. CDR1 SGDLS and CDR2 YYNGEE come from the germline V gene. V was pared by 1 base and J by 5 bases, with 13 bases between. CDR3: CASSVIAGSDNSPLHF. For the CDR3, the DNA is TGTGCCAGCAGCGTAATAGCAGGGTCTGATAATTCACCCCTCCACTTT.

V usage is TRBV27 and J usage is TRBJ2-1, with 8 positions matching TRBD2. Germline CDR1 and CDR2: MNHEY and SMNVEV (reference sequence). V was pared by 3 bases and J by 5 bases, with 6 bases of the junction left unmatched. The CDR3 extends over 15 amino acids. This CDR3 reads CASSFPGTSNNEQFF. Written as DNA, the CDR3 is TGTGCCAGCAGTTTCCCCGGGACTAGTAACAATGAGCAGTTCTTC.

The chain has TRBV19 and TRBJ1-5; maybe TRBD1 (5 bases). The CDR3 has 14 amino acids. Germline V gene lookup returns CDR1 LNHDA and CDR2 SQIVND (reference sequence). V shed 6 bases and J shed 0 bases, with 9 bases lying between them. CDR3 protein: CASRPDSSNQPQHF. CDR3 bases: TGTGCCAGTAGGCCCGACAGTAGCAATCAGCCCCAGCATTTT.

Notes on this clone: Other DNA sequences of this sample code for an identical CDR3. The gene calls are TRBV9 and TRBJ1-4; 8 bases fit TRBD1. The CDR3 is 14 residues long. Germline loops: CDR1 SGDLS, CDR2 YYNGEE. V was pared by 2 bases and J by 7 bases, with 4 bases of the junction left unmatched. The CDR3 is CASSVDRVGEKLFF. DNA of the CDR3: TGTGCCAGCAGCGTGGACAGGGTGGGTGAAAAACTGTTTTTT.